This T cell receptor beta chain stems from a study of T cells in localized non-small cell lung cancer. The data were produced by immunoSEQ multiplex PCR, yet TCRdb's version contains in-frame clones alone and is incomplete. The repertoire consists of tens of thousands of clones, with roughly 89% occurring once and the leading ten covering approximately 23%. Concerning this clone itself: Its specificity is unknown.

CDR1 and CDR2 (germline): SQVTM, ANQGSEA. The CDR3 covers 17 residues. Losses at the gene ends were 6 bases for V and 0 bases for J; bases not matched to a gene: 13. Overall study results and limits: Uninvolved adjacent lung showed peak T cell clonality, exceeding tumor.

This sequence was found in a man aged 40 to 70 with stage I squamous cell lung carcinoma. The V call is TRBV29-1, the J call TRBJ2-3; TRBD2 aligns across 9 bases. The specimen was peripheral blood, collected before any cancer treatment. DNA for the CDR3: TGCAGCGTCCTAGGCGGTAGCGGGGGCCCGAGCACAGATACGCAGTATTTT. Protein sequence: CSVLGGSGGPSTDTQYF.